Included here is one TCR beta chain sequence, with context. Its antigen is unknown. No quality values exist for individual bases; no much larger clone is one base distant. The library was produced with the immunoSEQ multiplex PCR assay. For the multiplex PCR, a mixture combining 60 forward primers for TCR Vbeta segments and 13 reverse primers for TCR Jbeta segments was used. A multiplex PCR assay on genomic DNA amplified the CDR3 region of rearranged TCR beta genes. The Illumina HiSeq System was used to sequence the amplified TCR beta libraries as 87-base-pair reads. As for the original processing: In a later analysis, tens of millions of unique TCR beta chains were counted across the 650 to 750 repertoires, and around 11 million of these chains were shared by at least two donors. Raw reads were error-corrected and collapsed into unique sequences by a nearest-neighbor algorithm in which closely related sequences were merged to remove PCR and sequencing errors. CDR3 sequences were aligned to IMGT reference sequences to assign V, D and J gene segments. For a sequence to be retained, a match of at least six nucleotides to both a V gene segment and a J gene segment was required. A rearrangement was called productive if the CDR3 had no stop codons and remained in frame with V and J, and every other rearrangement was called non-productive. CDR3 was defined by IMGT convention, running from the second conserved V-encoded cysteine to the conserved J-encoded phenylalanine. The earlier analysis of roughly 590 of the donors excluded sequences that lacked an unambiguous match to a single V gene segment. An earlier analysis of several hundred of the donors classified V segments as functional when productive rearrangements were above 56.7% and as segregating when the standard deviation between donors was above 5%. To diagnose cytomegalovirus status from the catalog of TCR beta chain sequences, a statistical classification framework was built. V and J gene assignment, in a later analysis, came from comparing TCR nucleotide sequences with IMGT/GENE-DB human TR gene sequences. A later analysis assigned CDR3 sequences and most-parsimonious VDJ recombination scenarios with the TCRdist pipeline. In a later analysis, each TCR beta chain was defined by its CDR3 amino acid sequence together with its V-gene family, and reads without a unique V-gene family were excluded. As a way to deal with suspected cross-contamination and a sequencing artifact, a later analysis dropped nearly 600 nucleotide sequences that were highly shared and had low generation probability. A later analysis calculated a clonal expansion index for each public chain from normalized within-repertoire ranks of inferred template counts. A later analysis computed generation probabilities with a VDJ recombination model fitted to out-of-frame rearrangements, and checked the results against IGoR. Hypergeometric tests were used in a later analysis to score TCR-TCR, TCR-HLA and TCR-CMV co-occurrence, with a repertoire-size bias correction applied to the TCR pairs. A later analysis estimated false discovery rates by permuting HLA or CMV assignments 20 times. In a later analysis, co-occurring TCRs were grouped using DBSCAN, and TCRdist sequence similarity was added for clustering within HLA-allele-positive subsets. For co-occurrence clustering, repertoires with fewer than 30,000 or more than 120,000 public chains were excluded, along with four or five repertoires with anomalous nucleotide sharing. This immuneACCESS table, as held by TCRdb, lists in-frame sequences with V and J called but not all clones. Of the missing ones, under half trace to an unresolved V gene in checked studies; the others have no known cause. The DNA was the basis for D and trimming; V, J and clone size are from that table. The sample profile shows 70,000 to 100,000 clones; approximately 80% of them were found once. The ten largest clones take up 20% to 25% of the sample.

Deletion took 1 base off V and 7 bases off J, with a span of 14 bases between the germline ends. The germline V gene specifies SGHVS as CDR1 and FNYEAQ as CDR2. The CDR3 covers 15 residues, taking in both the cysteine and the phenylalanine. The sequence is cut down to CDR3 DNA, 45 bases in frame from base 1. The cohort was made up of approximately 670 healthy bone marrow donors. Cohort members were all nominally healthy when sampled, although unrecorded immune exposures were likely present. The donor tested CMV seropositive and was one of the 289 seropositive cohort members. Each donor provided a peripheral blood sample, and peripheral blood mononuclear cells were used for TCR beta sequencing. Genomic DNA extraction from the blood cell samples was performed with the Qiagen DNeasy Blood Extraction Kit. This record comes from a study of cytomegalovirus exposure and HLA in healthy donors (dated by TCRdb to 2016 to 2017). Regarding the research as a whole: An earlier analysis of roughly 630 of the donors reported about 250 Gb of sequence data and more than 90 million unique TCR beta sequences from about 200 million T cells. An early release covering just under 650 HLA-typed donors comprised 250 to 350 gigabases of sequencing data and tens of millions of unique TCR sequences. Among the 398 genotyped donors, around 81% belonged to the genetic ancestry cluster associated with self-reported Caucasian donors. The study aimed to test whether signatures of past pathogen exposure could be identified by cataloging public T cell receptors. The study profiled the T cell repertoires of some 610 subjects by immunosequencing and related them to cytomegalovirus serostatus. Along with the roughly 700-subject first cohort, a separate validation cohort of over a hundred different subjects was used. High-throughput TCR immunosequencing, statistical association of individual TCRs with disease status, and machine learning were combined to predict cytomegalovirus infection status. A later analysis re-analyzed previously published TCR beta repertoires from roughly 600 donors and added high-resolution HLA genotyping to study TCR occurrence patterns. The later analysis used no new phenotypic data to find candidate immune exposures, relying instead on TCR beta sequences and their occurrence across donors. An earlier analysis of approximately 630 of the donors applied high-throughput TCR beta sequencing to assess whether each TCR beta V gene segment acted as functional or pseudogenic. Donor age, sex, ethnicity and CMV serostatus were collected together with the repertoire data. A later genetic analysis used genome-wide SNP genotypes for 398 of the 666 donors, treating that subset as a discovery cohort. Every discovery cohort repertoire had been produced on one sequencing platform. Class I and class II HLA loci were covered by the typing at four-digit resolution. The number of donors typed differed by locus, with 629-630 for A, B, C, DRB1 and DQB1, roughly 520 for DQA1, over 600 for DPA1, and roughly 450 for DPB1. Because of strong linkage in the cohort, 4 to 6 DR-DQ haplotypes were treated as single units for association and clustering. Among some 410 genotyped donors of the cohort, an average of approximately 230,000 unique TCR beta nucleotide sequences were sequenced per donor, 15% to 20% of them non-productive.

Broader findings and caveats from the paper: Because counts were too low, roughly 17 rarely observed V segments, including chromosome 9 orphons, were left out of the earlier analysis of over 550 of the donors. In an earlier analysis of approximately 590 of the donors, most TCR beta V segments were observed in productive rearrangements about 90% or about 30% of the time, broadly matching IMGT annotations. A further reported finding was that TCR beta sequences accurately predicted the HLA-A and HLA-B alleles for most subjects in the first cohort. An association between a missense DCLRE1C variant and V-gene and J-gene trimming of TCR beta chains was found in a later genetic analysis and replicated in an independent cohort. Some IMGT-functional V segments, including TRBV6-2 and TRBV6-3, could not be distinguished by the 87-base-pair reads and were therefore excluded. Most CMV-associated TCR beta chains appeared to be HLA-restricted in a later analysis, and the HLA associations seemed to be driven largely by CMV exposure. A later analysis associated 17,000 or so TCR beta sequences with specific HLA alleles at a false discovery rate of 0.05. In this cohort, only TCR beta chains were sequenced, and detectable features were limited by the absence of alpha or paired-chain data. CMV serostatus was the only immune exposure information available for the cohort. In vitro tests confirmed that a few of the cytomegalovirus-associated TCR beta chains recognize cytomegalovirus antigens. A later analysis reported that several top co-occurrence clusters appeared linked to parvovirus B19, influenza, CMV and Epstein-Barr virus. According to the authors, the approach could potentially be generalized to other disease states and immunological phenotypes. Because some donors lacked HLA typing at each locus, the association tests relied only on the typed subset. In a later analysis, the rate of TCR association differed among HLA loci, with DRB1 alleles having the most associated TCRs and HLA-C alleles having the fewest. Linkage disequilibrium might explain the correlated functional status among segregating V segments, but an unknown experimental factor could not be excluded. In both the original and validation cohorts, the classifier was reported to diagnose cytomegalovirus status with high specificity and sensitivity. The sequencing pipeline was judged likely to have produced a cluster of highly shared sequence variants as a technical artifact. According to a later genetic analysis, donors in an Asian-associated ancestry cluster had fewer N-insertions in productive TCRs than the approximately 650-donor mean. Strong co-occurrence of HLA alleles, especially DR and DQ, made assigning TCR associations to individual alleles difficult. Most TCR sequences were seen in very few donors, while some public TCRs were found in many individuals. In a later analysis, HLA-associated TCR beta chains were found to be more clonally expanded and to have lower generation probabilities than equally common non-associated chains. The study listed 164 TCR beta chains as associated with cytomegalovirus. Sequencing depth was assumed to be roughly uniform across donors in the presence/absence analyses, though that assumption may not hold.

Sequencing input: PBMCs. The chain is encoded by TRBV7-6 joined to TRBJ2-1, and possibly TRBD2, on 7 matching bases. The sequence derives from a woman aged 45 to 65 in good health and CMV-seropositive. The nucleotide sequence is given as TGTGCCAGCAGCTTAGAGATAGGGGGGGGGAATGAGCAGTTCTTC. Its protein is CASSLEIGGGNEQFF. Where the CDR3 stops, the reference TRBV7-6 and TRBJ2-1 genes take over; the full variable domain is GAGVSQSPRYKVTKRGQDVALRCDPISGHVSLYWYRQALGQGPEFLTYFNYEAQQDKSGLPNDRFSAERPEGSISTLTIQRTEQRDSAMYRCASSLEIGGGNEQFFGPGTRLTVL.